This T cell receptor beta chain was recovered during a study of blood T cell repertoires in COVID-19. V lost 7 bases and J 5 bases, leaving 5 bases between the germline ends. The germline V gene encodes CDR1 SNHLY and CDR2 FYNNEI. The CDR3 totals 10 residues. Source study methods: Scientists estimated how many nucleated cells there were by amplifying reference gene primers. TCRdb's table, derived via immunoSEQ multiplex PCR, lists solely in-frame clones and lacks some. From that table come the V and J calls and clone size; the DNA was used to work out D and trimming. The top ten clones hold less than 20% of a sample with about 340,000 clones, about 92% of them seen once.

This clonotype was sampled from a woman younger than 45 who had recovered from COVID-19. The J gene is TRBJ2-5, the V gene TRBV2, with unresolved D. The source material was PBMCs or T cells enriched from blood (not recorded which). CDR3 protein: CASKEETQYF. The CDR3 nucleotides read TGTGCCAGCAAGGAGGAGACCCAGTACTTC.